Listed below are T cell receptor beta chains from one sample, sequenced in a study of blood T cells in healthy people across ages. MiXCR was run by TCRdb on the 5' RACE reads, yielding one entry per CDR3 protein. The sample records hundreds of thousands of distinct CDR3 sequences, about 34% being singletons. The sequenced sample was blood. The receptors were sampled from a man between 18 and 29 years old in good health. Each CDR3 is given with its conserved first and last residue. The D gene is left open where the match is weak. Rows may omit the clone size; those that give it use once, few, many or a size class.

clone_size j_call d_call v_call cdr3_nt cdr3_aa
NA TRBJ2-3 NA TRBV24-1 TGTGCCACCAGTGTCCCAGGTGGGGGAGCCTATGATACGCAGTATTTT CATSVPGGGAYDTQYF
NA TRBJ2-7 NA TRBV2 TGTGCCAGCAGTGAAGGCCCGCAGTACTTC CASSEGPQYF
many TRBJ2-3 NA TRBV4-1 TGCGCCAGCAGCCGGGGGGAGACTAGCACAGATACGCAGTATTTT CASSRGETSTDTQYF
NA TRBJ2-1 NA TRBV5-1 TGCGCCAGCAGCTTGTACCGGACTTCTTTCGGTGAGCAGTTCTTC CASSLYRTSFGEQFF
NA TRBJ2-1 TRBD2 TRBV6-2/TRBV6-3 TGTGCCAGCAATGTAGCGGGGGGAGAGAATGAGCAGTTCTTC CASNVAGGENEQFF
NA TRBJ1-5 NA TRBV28 TGTGCCAGCAGTTTACCGGGGGCAAGAAGCAATCAGCCCCAGCATTTT CASSLPGARSNQPQHF
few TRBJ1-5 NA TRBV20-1 TGCAGTGCTAGTGCCGCGGACAAGGTTCAGCCCCAGCATTTT CSASAADKVQPQHF
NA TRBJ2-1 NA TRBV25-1 TGTGCCTTTAAGGTGGCGGGTGAGCAGTTCTTC CAFKVAGEQFF
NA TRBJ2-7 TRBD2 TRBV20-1 TGCAGTGCTAGAGATTCCCAGCGGGGGTATAATGAGCAGTACTTC CSARDSQRGYNEQYF
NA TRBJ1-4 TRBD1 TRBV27 TGTGCCAGCAGAGGAGGGGGCGCGGCTAATGAAAAACTGTTTTTT CASRGGGAANEKLFF
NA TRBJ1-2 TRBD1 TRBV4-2 TGTGCCAGCAGCCAAGATCTTGCCATAGGGACAGGTTATGGCTACACCTTC CASSQDLAIGTGYGYTF
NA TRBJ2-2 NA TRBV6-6 TGTGCCAACAGGCCAGGGGACACCGGGGAGCTGTTTTTT CANRPGDTGELFF
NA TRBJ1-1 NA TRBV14 TGTGCCAGCAGCCGATTACAGGCAATTGGGACTGAAGCTTTCTTT CASSRLQAIGTEAFF
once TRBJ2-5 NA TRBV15 TGTGCCACTCAAGGGTTACGTGAGCAGTACTTC CATQGLREQYF
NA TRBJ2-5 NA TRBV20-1 TGCAGTGCTGCCCCCCGGGGACACCTGATATACCAAGAGACCCAGTACTTC CSAAPRGHLIYQETQYF
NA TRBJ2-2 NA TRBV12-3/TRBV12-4 TGTGCCAGCAGTCCACCTACAGCAAACACCGGGGAGCTGTTTTTT CASSPPTANTGELFF
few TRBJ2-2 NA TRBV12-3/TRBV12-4 TGTGCCAGCAGTTCCCACAGGGCAACCGGGGAGCTGTTTTTT CASSSHRATGELFF
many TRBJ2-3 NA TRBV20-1 TGCAGTGCCCCAGTTAGTCCAGATACGCAGTATTTT CSAPVSPDTQYF
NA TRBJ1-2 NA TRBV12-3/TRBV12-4 TGTGCCAGCAGCGGGGACACCCAGGGGAACTATGGCTACACCTTC CASSGDTQGNYGYTF
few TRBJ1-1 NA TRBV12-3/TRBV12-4 TGTGCCAGCACCGCAGGACAGCTGAATACTGAAGCTTTCTTT CASTAGQLNTEAFF
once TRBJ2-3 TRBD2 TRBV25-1 TGTGCCAGCAGTGAAGTCGGGGGGGCCAGGGATACGCAGTATTTT CASSEVGGARDTQYF
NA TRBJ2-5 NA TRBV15 TGTGCCACCAGCAGAGGCAACGAGCTGGAGCAGTACTTC CATSRGNELEQYF
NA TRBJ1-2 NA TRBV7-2 TGTGCCAGCAGCTCCCCGGGGTCAAACTATGGCTACACCTTC CASSSPGSNYGYTF
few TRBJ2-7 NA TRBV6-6 TGTGCCAGCAGATTCGGACGTCAGGGGTTCAATGAGCAGTACTTC CASRFGRQGFNEQYF
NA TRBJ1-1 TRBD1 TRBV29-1 TGCAGCGTTGAAATGGTTTTGACAGGGAGTGCTTTCTTT CSVEMVLTGSAFF
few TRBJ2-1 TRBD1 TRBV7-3 TGTGCCAGCAGCTCGACAGGGGACTCCTACAATGAGCAGTTCTTC CASSSTGDSYNEQFF
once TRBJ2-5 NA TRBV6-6 TGTGCCAGCAACTGGGGGATCCAAGAGACCCAGTACTTC CASNWGIQETQYF